These 24 T cell receptor beta chains were sequenced from one sample in a study of Ad26.COV2.S vaccination and SARS-CoV-2 variants. Described treatment: roughly 18 received Ad26.COV2.S at low or high dose, single or two shots; about 5 received placebo; per-sample allocation not given. Sampling was performed 63 days after the first vaccine or placebo injection. Profiling relied on immunoSEQ multiplex PCR, and the TCRdb table lists in-frame clones only, not all of them. The profile shows 300,000 to 400,000 clones, 80% to 90% of them singletons. The source material was peripheral blood, sampled in a trial of Ad26.COV2.S vaccine versus placebo. These receptors came from a person aged 18-60 years who received the Ad26.COV2.S COVID-19 vaccine or a placebo.

The chain has TRBV5-4 and TRBJ1-2, with D unresolved. Trimming left V 1 base short and J 4 bases short, with 8 bases between. Germline CDR1 SGHNT, CDR2 YYREEE (reference sequence). This CDR3 has 13 residues. The CDR3 region is CASSLWTGYGYTF. The CDR3 region has the DNA TGTGCCAGCAGCTTGTGGACCGGCTATGGCTACACCTTC.

This chain uses TRBV29-1 with TRBJ2-3; the D gene is possibly TRBD2 (5 bases). This CDR3 contains 13 residues. V was pared by 0 bases and J by 6 bases, with 10 bases between. The V gene's germline CDR1 is SQVTM and CDR2 ANQGSEA. The CDR3 is CSVEDPLVDTQYF. CDR3 bases: TGCAGCGTTGAAGATCCACTAGTTGATACGCAGTATTTT.

The chain has TRBV18 and TRBJ1-5, with TRBD1 as a possible D gene (6 bases). Trimming took off 6 bases at V and 0 bases at J, with 18 bases between the two ends. Germline-derived CDR1 and CDR2 are KGHSH and LQKENI. The CDR3 is 17 amino acids. Here the CDR3 DNA reads TGTGCCAGCTCCCTCACTGGACAGATTAATAGCAATCAGCCCCAGCATTTT. Its protein is CASSLTGQINSNQPQHF.

In this sample, this clone turned up a few times. The CDR3 DNA is TGTGCCAGCAGCCCGGGACAGATTTACGAGCAGTACTTC. Its protein product is CASSPGQIYEQYF. This chain links TRBV6-5 with TRBJ2-7; TRBD1 matches at 7 bases. Germline lookup yields CDR1 MNHEY and CDR2 SVGAGI. Trimming removed 6 bases from V and 4 bases from J; junction bases left unmatched: 6. CDR3 length: 13 amino acids.

The chain is built from TRBV7-2 and TRBJ1-1; the D is unclear. This CDR3 is 12 amino acids long. Germline assignment: CDR1 SGHTA and CDR2 FQGNSA. Between the trimmed V and J ends, which lost 5 bases and 6 bases, there was a span of 10 bases. As DNA, the CDR3 is TGTGCCAGCAGCCTCCAGCGGCCTGAAGCTTTCTTT. It encodes CASSLQRPEAFF.

This clone was counted between two and nine times. CDR3 sequence: CASSREGQSNQPQHF. The CDR3 coding sequence is TGTGCCAGTAGTCGGGAGGGGCAAAGCAATCAGCCCCAGCATTTT. The gene calls are TRBV19 and TRBJ1-5; D perhaps matches TRBD1 (5 bases). The ends were cut back, 5 bases at V and 1 base at J, with 12 bases in the middle. CDR3 size: 15 residues. Germline CDR1 and CDR2: LNHDA and SQIVND (reference sequence).

This clone was counted a single time. This chain joins TRBV5-1 and TRBJ2-7, with TRBD2 matching over 13 bases. This CDR3 has 15 amino acids. The junction had 1 base not matched to a gene; V was cut back by 0 bases and J by 4 bases. Looked up from germline, CDR1 is SGHRS and CDR2 is YFSETQ. CDR3 coding DNA: TGCGCCAGCAGCTTGGAACTAGCGGGAGGGTACGAGCAGTACTTC. Translating it yields CASSLELAGGYEQYF.

The CDR3 DNA follows: TGTGCCAGCAGCTTATCAATGGGGGGCAATCAGCCCCAGCATTTT. Amino acids: CASSLSMGGNQPQHF. The rearrangement links TRBV7-9 to TRBJ1-5; D might be TRBD1 (5 bases). From germline, CDR1 is SEHNR and CDR2 FQNEAQ (reference sequence). The V end lost 2 bases, the J end lost 2 bases, and 10 bases lay between the germline ends. The length of the CDR3 is 15 residues.

CDR3 in amino acids: CASRGLSNQPQHF. CDR3 nucleotide sequence: TGTGCCAGCAGGGGCCTGAGCAATCAGCCCCAGCATTTT. The V gene is TRBV27, the J gene TRBJ1-5, with D uncertain. Germline CDR1 is MNHEY and CDR2 is SMNVEV (reference sequence). The CDR3 has 13 residues. Trimming removed 6 bases at V and 1 base at J, with 7 bases between.

This chain connects TRBV10-1 to TRBJ1-1; 7 bases are a match to TRBD1. The V and J ends lost 3 bases and 5 bases, in that order; junction bases with no gene match: 6. The germline V gene encodes CDR1 WNHNN and CDR2 SYGVQD (reference sequence). CDR3 length: 14 amino acids. The DNA for the CDR3 is TGCGCCAGCAGTGACCACAGGGGTCGAACTGAAGCTTTCTTT. Its translation is CASSDHRGRTEAFF.

The gene calls are TRBV6-5 and TRBJ1-2, with D hard to call. Germline V gene data show CDR1 as MNHEY and CDR2 as SVGAGI. The V end lost 6 bases, the J end lost 3 bases, and 17 bases lay between the germline ends. The length of the CDR3 is 15 residues. The CDR3 sequence: CASSTLLNGHYGYTF. In DNA, the CDR3 is TGTGCCAGCAGCACCCTTTTAAATGGCCACTATGGCTACACCTTC.

This clone appeared a single time. The V and J genes are TRBV19 and TRBJ2-7; D is undetermined. With 7 bases removed from V and 1 base from J, the gap between germline ends came to 11 bases. CDR1 LNHDA and CDR2 SQIVND come from the germline V gene (reference sequence). The CDR3 sequence is 13 residues long. The CDR3 DNA follows: TGTGCCAGTACCTGGACGGAATCCTACGAGCAGTACTTC. Amino acids: CASTWTESYEQYF.

The chain carries TRBV13 and TRBJ2-5; D is perhaps TRBD1 or TRBD2 (5 bases each). The ends were cut back, 1 base at V and 5 bases at J, with 11 bases in the middle. Germline-derived CDR1 and CDR2 are PRHDT and FYEKMQ (reference sequence). This CDR3 comprises 14 residues. DNA for the CDR3: TGTGCCAGCAGCTTAGAGGCCGAGGGGGAGACCCAGTACTTC. Translated, it gives CASSLEAEGETQYF.

A single count supports this clone. The chain couples TRBV6-5 to TRBJ1-5; weak D call: TRBD1 (5 bases). Germline-derived CDR1 and CDR2 are MNHEY and SVGAGI. Trimming took off 4 bases at V and 4 bases at J, with 11 bases between the two ends. This CDR3 is 14 amino acids long. CDR3 DNA: TGTGCCAGCAGTTTCCGGGGCTTTAATCAGCCCCAGCATTTT. Protein product: CASSFRGFNQPQHF.

V is TRBV19 and J is TRBJ1-5; 9 bases agree with TRBD1. Germline trimming cut 5 bases from V and 3 bases from J; bases unmatched to any gene: 8. This CDR3 is 16 amino acids long. Germline CDR1 is LNHDA and CDR2 is SQIVND (reference sequence). The CDR3 nucleotides read TGTGCCAGTAGTCGCGACAGGGGGGATTTCAATCAGCCCCAGCATTTT. The encoded protein is CASSRDRGDFNQPQHF.

The table lists this clone with a count of one. The chain combines TRBV9 with TRBJ1-1; D gene ambiguous. The V gene lost 4 bases and the J gene lost 3 bases, with 19 bases spanning the gap. Per germline, CDR1 SGDLS and CDR2 YYNGEE. This CDR3 has 16 amino acids. Here the CDR3 DNA reads TGTGCCAGCAGCTTGTCTGTGGAGTGGGCGGACACTGAAGCTTTCTTT. Translated: CASSLSVEWADTEAFF.

V gene TRBV23-1 combines with J gene TRBJ2-3; D perhaps matches TRBD2 (7 bases). TRBV23-1 is an open reading frame whose function is uncertain. With 3 bases removed from V and 2 bases from J, the gap between germline ends came to 15 bases. This CDR3 has 16 residues. CDR3 amino acids: CASSHGGREHTDTQYF. The CDR3 DNA follows: TGCGCCAGCAGTCATGGGGGGCGGGAGCACACAGATACGCAGTATTTT.

The rearrangement uses TRBV6-6 and TRBJ2-5, with 8 bases fitting TRBD2. Germline lookup yields CDR1 MNHNY and CDR2 SVGAGI (reference sequence). This CDR3 comprises 13 residues. J was trimmed by 5 bases and V by 6 bases; bases with no gene match: 5. CDR3 sequence (DNA): TGTGCCAGCAGCCCACCGGGGGGGGAGACCCAGTACTTC. The encoded protein is CASSPPGGETQYF.

This sequence joins TRBV2 and TRBJ1-2; D gene ambiguous. The germline V gene has CDR1 SNHLY and CDR2 FYNNEI. Trimming left V 1 base short and J 5 bases short, with 8 bases between. The length of the CDR3 is 13 residues. The CDR3 sequence is CASSEVRVYGYTF. As DNA, the CDR3 is TGTGCCAGCAGTGAAGTACGGGTGTATGGCTACACCTTC. The full variable domain, completed using reference TRBV2 and TRBJ1-2, is EPEVTQTPSHQVTQMGQEVILRCVPISNHLYFYWYRQILGQKVEFLVSFYNNEISEKSEIFDDQFSVERPDGSNFTLKIRSTKLEDSAMYFCASSEVRVYGYTFGSGTRLTVV.

The chain combines TRBV27 with TRBJ1-6; a weak D match, TRBD1 (6 bases). This CDR3 has 15 residues. V was pared by 3 bases and J by 5 bases, with 11 bases between. CDR1 is MNHEY and CDR2 is SMNVEV in the germline V gene (reference sequence). The CDR3 coding sequence is TGTGCCAGCAGTTTTCGGGGGGCCAATAATTCACCCCTCCACTTT. It yields the protein CASSFRGANNSPLHF.

This rearrangement joins TRBV24-1 to TRBJ2-1; a possible D gene is TRBD1 (6 bases). CDR3 size: 13 residues. V lost 12 bases to trimming and J lost 6 bases, with 17 bases between them. CDR1 and CDR2 from the germline V gene are KGHDR and SFDVKD. Written as DNA, the CDR3 is TGTGCCTCAAGGGACACGTCTTCCAATGAGCAGTTCTTC. Its translation: CASRDTSSNEQFF.

V gene TRBV7-2 combines with J gene TRBJ2-1, with 10 nucleotides matching TRBD2. With 1 base clipped from V and 9 bases from J, the junction kept 18 bases outside the gene matches. Germline lookup yields CDR1 SGHTA and CDR2 FQGNSA. This CDR3 is built from 19 residues. The CDR3 DNA sequence: TGTGCCAGCAGCTTAGTCCCTGGCCGGCTAGCGGGGGACGGAGGTGAGCAGTTCTTC. Translation: CASSLVPGRLAGDGGEQFF.

The rearrangement uses TRBV3-1 (or the pseudogene TRBV3-2) and TRBJ2-3; 9 nucleotides match TRBD1. Germline-derived CDR1 and CDR2 are LGHDT and YNNKEL (reference sequence). The ends lost 6 bases at V and 2 bases at J; junction bases unmatched: 9. This CDR3 comprises 16 residues. The CDR3 sequence is CASSRGTGRNTDTQYF. The CDR3 DNA reads as TGTGCCAGCAGTCGCGGGACAGGGAGGAACACAGATACGCAGTATTTT.

The rearrangement joins TRBV19 to TRBJ2-5, with 7 bases fitting TRBD1. V was clipped by 4 bases and J by 4 bases; unmatched bases: 12. Germline assignment: CDR1 LNHDA and CDR2 SQIVND (reference sequence). The CDR3 totals 16 residues. The CDR3 reads CASSNRDSHRGETQYF. CDR3 nucleotides: TGTGCCAGTAGTAACCGGGACAGTCACCGGGGAGAGACCCAGTACTTC.